These 14 T cell receptor beta chains were sequenced from one sample in a study of T cell responses to AZD1222 COVID-19 vaccine. The assay was immunoSEQ multiplex PCR, and TCRdb's table has in-frame clones only and misses some. The table shows some 80,000 clones, with approximately 85% occurring only once. The sample consisted of peripheral blood, taken on day 0 of AZD1222 vaccination. The receptors originated from an adult in good health.

The sample holds one count of this clone. The chain combines TRBV18 with TRBJ2-7; the D gene is possibly TRBD1 (6 bases). CDR1 is KGHSH and CDR2 is LQKENI in the germline V gene. The V gene lost 5 bases and the J gene lost 3 bases, with 8 bases spanning the gap. The CDR3 has 12 amino acids. The CDR3 protein is CASSTDSYEQYF. CDR3 coding DNA: TGTGCCAGCTCAACGGACAGCTACGAGCAGTACTTC.

This chain links TRBV11-2 with TRBJ2-1; maybe TRBD1 (6 bases). The CDR3 contains 14 residues. Germline CDR1 is SGHAT and CDR2 is FQNNGV. V was pared by 5 bases and J by 2 bases, with 10 bases between. The CDR3 nucleotides are TGTGCCAGCAGCCCACAGGGAACCTACAATGAGCAGTTCTTC. It specifies CASSPQGTYNEQFF.

The chain recombines TRBV11-2 with TRBJ2-3; 9 nucleotides line up with TRBD2. V shed 1 base and J 2 bases; nucleotides not matched to a gene: 7. Germline CDR1 reads SGHAT; CDR2 reads FQNNGV. This CDR3 region has 17 residues. CDR3 residues: CASSLVGGGRVTDTQYF. The CDR3 DNA reads TGTGCCAGCAGCTTAGTTGGTGGCGGGAGGGTCACAGATACGCAGTATTTT.

V gene TRBV7-3 combines with J gene TRBJ1-1, with 11 bases aligning to TRBD1. The CDR3 extends over 17 amino acids. J lost 4 bases, V lost 5 bases, and 12 bases had no gene match. Germline V gives CDR1 SGHTA, CDR2 FQGTGA. The DNA of the CDR3 is TGTGCCAGCAGCCACCGGACAGGGGGCGATTGGAGCACTGAAGCTTTCTTT. Its translation: CASSHRTGGDWSTEAFF.

This clone was seen just once. The genes are TRBV28 and TRBJ1-6; possibly TRBD1 for D (5 bases). The CDR3 loop spans 14 amino acids. CDR1 is MDHEN and CDR2 is SYDVKM in the germline V gene. V lost 6 bases, J lost 10 bases, and 16 bases lay in between. CDR3 region: CASRGGAGYSPLHF. The CDR3 DNA is TGTGCCAGCAGGGGGGGTGCAGGGTACTCACCCCTCCACTTT.

The V gene is TRBV14, the J gene TRBJ1-2; 8 nucleotides agree with TRBD1. Germline V gene lookup returns CDR1 SGHDN and CDR2 FVKESK. V lost 8 bases and J lost 4; bases outside the gene matches: 12. The CDR3 length is 15 residues. CDR3: CASGPQGARGYGYTF. The CDR3 DNA reads as TGTGCCAGCGGCCCTCAGGGGGCTCGGGGCTATGGCTACACCTTC.

The rearrangement links TRBV10-3 to TRBJ2-5; D may be TRBD1 (5 bases). The CDR3 totals 13 residues. Per the germline V gene, CDR1 is ENHRY and CDR2 is SYGVKD. The ends were cut back, 6 bases at V and 5 bases at J, with 13 bases in the middle. This CDR3 reads CAIRLGPGETQYF. The CDR3 coding sequence is TGTGCCATCAGATTAGGGCCAGGGGAGACCCAGTACTTC.

The chain links TRBV6-5 to TRBJ1-5; D is perhaps TRBD1 (5 bases). Between the trimmed V and J ends, which lost 5 bases and 6 bases, there was a span of 11 bases. The germline gives CDR1 MNHEY, CDR2 SVGAGI. The CDR3 contains 13 residues. The CDR3, as DNA: TGTGCCAGCAGTAGACAGATTTCTCAGCCCCAGCATTTT. It encodes CASSRQISQPQHF.

This chain links TRBV10-3 with TRBJ2-3; D not certain. Germline loops: CDR1 ENHRY, CDR2 SYGVKD. The CDR3 length is 14 residues. V was cut by 7 bases and J by 2 bases, with 13 bases left in between. CDR3 amino acids: CAITWAPYTDTQYF. Written as DNA, the CDR3 is TGTGCCATCACTTGGGCTCCTTACACAGATACGCAGTATTTT.

This chain connects TRBV24-1 to TRBJ2-2; 9 bases agree with TRBD1. This CDR3 has 14 amino acids. Germline lookup yields CDR1 KGHDR and CDR2 SFDVKD. The junction had 5 bases not matched to a gene; V was cut back by 7 bases and J by 6 bases. The chain's CDR3 is CATSLTGGSGELFF. For the CDR3, the DNA is TGTGCCACCAGCCTAACAGGGGGCTCCGGGGAGCTGTTTTTT.

The CDR3 spells CASSQRWRPGEQYF. The CDR3, as DNA: TGCGCCAGCAGCCAACGTTGGAGACCTGGTGAGCAGTACTTC. The chain uses TRBV4-1 and TRBJ2-7; D is ambiguous. From germline, CDR1 is MGHRA and CDR2 YSYEKL. This CDR3 region has 14 residues. The V and J ends lost 2 bases and 7 bases respectively, with 15 bases between them.

The chain joins TRBV25-1 to TRBJ1-6; a possible D gene is TRBD1 (5 bases). The CDR3 spans 17 residues. In germline, CDR1 is MGHDK, CDR2 SYGVNS. The germline V and J ends were trimmed by 4 bases and 2 bases, with 15 bases remaining between them. CDR3 DNA sequence: TGTGCCAGCAGTGGGCGTGTCGGGGCGGCCTATAATTCACCCCTCCACTTT. It yields the protein CASSGRVGAAYNSPLHF.

V and J are TRBV5-6 and TRBJ1-5; 8 bases map to TRBD1. The germline V gene has CDR1 SGHDT and CDR2 YYEEEE. After removal of 4 bases from V and 7 bases from J, the junction contained 10 bases not matched to a gene. The CDR3 totals 15 residues. The CDR3 DNA follows: TGTGCCAGCAGCGTACAGGGGGGACAAGGGCAGCCCCAGCATTTT. It translates to CASSVQGGQGQPQHF.

V and J are TRBV14 and TRBJ2-2; D ambiguous. The CDR3 runs to 12 residues. In germline, CDR1 is SGHDN, CDR2 FVKESK. Deletions cut 0 bases from V and 7 bases from J, with 3 bases between. The CDR3 nucleotides are TGTGCCAGCAGCCAAGATTTCGGGGAGCTGTTTTTT. This sequence encodes CASSQDFGELFF.